This TCR beta chain is drawn from a study of blood T cell repertoires in COVID-19. CDR1 and CDR2 (germline): LGHNA, YSLEER. Trimming took 1 base from V and 3 from J; bases not matched to a gene: 4. There are 15 residues in the CDR3. Clones were sequenced by immunoSEQ multiplex PCR, and TCRdb holds only the in-frame ones, with some missing. The sample yields tens of thousands of clones, 91% seen once. The sequence was obtained from a human donor with active COVID-19. The donor label of this sample is uncertain. The sequenced material came from peripheral blood. The chain employs TRBV4-3 and TRBJ1-2, with 8 bases that match TRBD1. CDR3 sequence: CASSQADRGDYGYTF. In DNA form, the CDR3 reads TGCGCCAGCAGCCAAGCCGACAGGGGCGACTATGGCTACACCTTC.